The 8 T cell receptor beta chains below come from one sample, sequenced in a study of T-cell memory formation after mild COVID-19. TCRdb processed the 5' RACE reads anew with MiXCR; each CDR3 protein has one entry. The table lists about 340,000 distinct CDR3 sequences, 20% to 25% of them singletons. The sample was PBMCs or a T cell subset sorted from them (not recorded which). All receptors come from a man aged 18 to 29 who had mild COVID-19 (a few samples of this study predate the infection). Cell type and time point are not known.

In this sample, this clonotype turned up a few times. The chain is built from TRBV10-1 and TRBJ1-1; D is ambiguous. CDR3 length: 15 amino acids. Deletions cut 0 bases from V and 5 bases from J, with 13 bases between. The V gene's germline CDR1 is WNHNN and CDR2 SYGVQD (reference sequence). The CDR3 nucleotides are TGCGCCAGCAGTGAGTCGATAGGGTTCCGGACTGAAGCTTTCTTT. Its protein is CASSESIGFRTEAFF.

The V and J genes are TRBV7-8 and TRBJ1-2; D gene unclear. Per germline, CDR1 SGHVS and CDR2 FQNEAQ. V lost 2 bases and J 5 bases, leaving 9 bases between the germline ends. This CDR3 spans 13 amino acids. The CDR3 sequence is CASSLRSGYGYTF. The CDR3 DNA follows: TGTGCCAGCAGCTTAAGGAGCGGATATGGCTACACCTTC. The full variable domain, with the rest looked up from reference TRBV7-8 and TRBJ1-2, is GAGVSQSPRYKVAKRGQDVALRCDPISGHVSLFWYQQALGQGPEFLTYFQNEAQLDKSGLPSDRFFAERPEGSVSTLKIQRTQQEDSAVYLCASSLRSGYGYTFGSGTRLTVV.

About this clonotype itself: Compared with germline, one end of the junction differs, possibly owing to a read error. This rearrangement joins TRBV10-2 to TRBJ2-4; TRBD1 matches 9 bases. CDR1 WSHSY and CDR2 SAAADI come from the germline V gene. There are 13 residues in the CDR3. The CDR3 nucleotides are TGCGCCAGCGGCGACAGGGGGTGGGGCATTCAGAACTTC. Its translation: CASGDRGWGIQNF.

The CDR3 is CASSVSGAEETQYF. CDR3 bases: TGTGCCAGCAGCGTAAGCGGGGCCGAAGAGACCCAGTACTTC. The rearrangement uses TRBV9 and TRBJ2-5, with 7 positions matching TRBD2. After removal of 1 base from V and 3 bases from J, the junction contained 3 bases not matched to a gene. Germline V lookup: CDR1 SGDLS, CDR2 YYNGEE. This CDR3 spans 14 amino acids.

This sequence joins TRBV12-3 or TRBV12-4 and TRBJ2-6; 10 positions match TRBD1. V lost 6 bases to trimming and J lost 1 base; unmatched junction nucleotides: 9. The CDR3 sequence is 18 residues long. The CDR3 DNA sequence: TGTGCCAGCAGCGAACTAGGGGACAGGGGTTCTGGGGCCAACGTCCTGACTTTC. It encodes CASSELGDRGSGANVLTF.

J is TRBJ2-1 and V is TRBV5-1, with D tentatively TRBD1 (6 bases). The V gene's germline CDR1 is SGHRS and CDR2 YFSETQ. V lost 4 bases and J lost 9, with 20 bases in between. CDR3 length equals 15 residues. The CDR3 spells CASSTATGTMGEQFF. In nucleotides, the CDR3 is TGCGCCAGCAGCACCGCGACAGGCACCATGGGTGAGCAGTTCTTC.

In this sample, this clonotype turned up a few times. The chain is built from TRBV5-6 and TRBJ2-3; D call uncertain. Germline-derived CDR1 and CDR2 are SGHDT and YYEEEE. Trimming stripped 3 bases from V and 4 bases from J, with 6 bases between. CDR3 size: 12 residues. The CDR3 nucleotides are TGTGCCAGCAGCTATGGCTCAGATACGCAGTATTTT. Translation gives CASSYGSDTQYF.

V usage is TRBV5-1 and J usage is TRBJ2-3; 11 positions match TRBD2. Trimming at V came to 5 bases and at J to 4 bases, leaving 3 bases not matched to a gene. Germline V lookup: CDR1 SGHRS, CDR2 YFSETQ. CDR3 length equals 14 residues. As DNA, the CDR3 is TGCGCCAGCAGGCCGGGACTAGCGGCAGATACGCAGTATTTT. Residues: CASRPGLAADTQYF.